The source of this T cell receptor beta chain is a study of regulatory dendritic cells for organ transplantation. This clone was counted between two and nine times. Profiled with immunoSEQ multiplex PCR; TCRdb holds only in-frame clones, not every one. The sample lists about 30,000 clones, 80% to 85% occurring once. This CDR3 has 15 residues. Unmatched junction bases numbered 5, after V lost 0 bases and J lost 9 bases. Germline CDR1 is SGHNT and CDR2 is YYREEE (reference sequence). The TCR originated in a human donor in good health. The rearrangement joins TRBV5-4 to TRBJ1-6; 8 bases align to TRBD1. The sequenced material came from naive CD4+ T cells from blood. This sample's subset: CD45RA+ naive T cells. The CDR3 coding sequence is TGTGCCAGCAGCTTGGCGCCAGGGGGCAGTTCACCCCTCCACTTT. This encodes CASSLAPGGSSPLHF.